The 15 T cell receptor beta chains below were found in one sample sequenced in a study of T-cell reconstitution after alpha-beta-depleted transplantation in children. The TCRbeta library incorporated unique molecular identifiers. TCRdb re-called the PCR reads through MiXCR, storing one row per CDR3 protein. The table lists 700,000 to 950,000 distinct CDR3 sequences, approximately 15% of them singletons. Sequenced here: PBMCs, mostly from graft donor cells, sampled 360 days after TCRalphabeta/CD19-depleted stem cell transplant. The receptor source for this set is a male patient younger than 18 who had a stem cell transplant for acute lymphoblastic leukemia, so the T cells may come from the graft donor.

This clonotype was detected a few times. CDR3 nucleotides: TGCGCCAGCAGCCTCGACTCCGGGACTATCTTGTCTCCCGGGGAGCTGTTTTTT. Its translation: CASSLDSGTILSPGELFF. This rearrangement joins TRBV4-1 to TRBJ2-2; TRBD2 matches at 7 bases. Looked up from germline, CDR1 is MGHRA and CDR2 is YSYEKL. J gave up 6 bases and V 4 bases, and 17 bases lay outside the gene matches. The CDR3 loop spans 18 amino acids.

This clonotype came up once. The CDR3 spells CASSYFEEAFF. The CDR3 coding sequence is TGTGCCAGCAGTTACTTTGAGGAAGCTTTCTTT. The gene calls are TRBV6-5 and TRBJ1-1, with no clear D. The germline gives CDR1 MNHEY, CDR2 SVGAGI. Deletions cut 1 base from V and 8 bases from J, with 5 bases between. This CDR3 spans 11 amino acids.

The J gene is TRBJ2-5, the V gene TRBV29-1, with D unresolved. The ends were cut back, 6 bases at V and 5 bases at J, with 13 bases in the middle. This CDR3 is 12 amino acids long. The V gene's germline CDR1 is SQVTM and CDR2 ANQGSEA. CDR3 nucleotides: TGCAGCGTATTGGCTAAGCTGGAGACCCAGTACTTC. Protein: CSVLAKLETQYF. The full variable domain, rest sourced from reference TRBV29-1 and TRBJ2-5, is SAVISQKPSRDICQRGTSLTIQCQVDSQVTMMFWYRQQPGQSLTLIATANQGSEATYESGFVIDKFPISRPNLTFSTLTVSNMSPEDSSIYLCSVLAKLETQYFGPGTRLLVL.

The chain links TRBV9 to TRBJ2-5; the D call may be TRBD1 or TRBD2 (6 bases each). Germline V CDR1 and CDR2: SGDLS, YYNGEE. V lost 4 bases, J lost 5 bases, and 18 bases lay in between. The CDR3 length is 15 residues. The CDR3 protein is CASSPPHRGQETQYF. The CDR3 region has the DNA TGTGCCAGCAGCCCCCCCCACCGGGGGCAGGAGACCCAGTACTTC. The full variable domain, completed using reference TRBV9 and TRBJ2-5, is DSGVTQTPKHLITATGQRVTLRCSPRSGDLSVYWYQQSLDQGLQFLIQYYNGEERAKGNILERFSAQQFPDLHSELNLSSLELGDSALYFCASSPPHRGQETQYFGPGTRLLVL.

The chain carries TRBV7-9 and TRBJ2-1, with D maybe TRBD1 (5 bases). There are 14 residues in the CDR3. Between the trimmed V and J ends, which lost 5 bases and 8 bases, there was a span of 16 bases. Germline V gene sequence: CDR1 SEHNR, CDR2 FQNEAQ (reference sequence). CDR3 loop: CASSMKTRGYEQFF. CDR3 DNA: TGTGCCAGCAGCATGAAGACAAGGGGCTATGAGCAGTTCTTC.

This clonotype was seen more than once but under ten times. The chain is built from TRBV29-1 and TRBJ2-2; 10 bases match TRBD1. The germline V gene has CDR1 SQVTM and CDR2 ANQGSEA. The CDR3 extends over 13 amino acids. V gave up 7 bases and J gave up 6 bases; unmatched junction bases: 5. CDR3 sequence: CSARQGAPGELFF. The DNA of the CDR3 is TGCAGCGCCCGACAGGGGGCGCCCGGGGAGCTGTTTTTT.

This clonotype was counted only a few times. This chain links TRBV29-1 with TRBJ2-2; D gene unclear. Trimming took 3 bases from V and 1 from J, leaving 15 bases between them. The CDR3 contains 16 residues. Germline CDR1 SQVTM, CDR2 ANQGSEA. The CDR3 loop reads CSVDTPGRWNTGELFF. The CDR3, as DNA: TGCAGCGTTGACACCCCCGGACGATGGAACACCGGGGAGCTGTTTTTT.

This clonotype was observed a few times. V gene TRBV12-3 or TRBV12-4 combines with J gene TRBJ1-5, with 8 nucleotides matching TRBD1. The CDR3 runs 13 residues. V lost 6 bases, J lost 7 bases, and 5 bases stayed unmatched. The CDR3 loop reads CASSTDREQPQHF. CDR3 bases: TGTGCCAGCAGCACGGACAGGGAACAGCCCCAGCATTTT.

This clonotype was counted at least ten times. V and J are TRBV5-1 and TRBJ2-4; TRBD2 aligns across 9 bases. The ends lost 4 bases at V and 6 bases at J; junction bases unmatched: 8. The germline CDR1 and CDR2 sequences are SGHRS and YFSETQ. The CDR3 runs to 15 residues. As DNA, the CDR3 is TGCGCCAGCAGCCCAATAGCGGGAGTGGGAAACATTCAGTACTTC. It encodes CASSPIAGVGNIQYF.

This clonotype has a count of ten or more. This chain uses TRBV5-1 with TRBJ2-5; 11 nucleotides align to TRBD2. Germline V CDR1 and CDR2: SGHRS, YFSETQ. V shed 2 bases and J 5 bases; nucleotides not matched to a gene: 8. This CDR3 is built from 16 residues. This chain's CDR3 is CASSLLTSGKSETQYF. In DNA, the CDR3 is TGCGCCAGCAGCTTACTGACTAGCGGGAAGTCCGAGACCCAGTACTTC.

This clonotype was seen a handful of times. The CDR3, as DNA: TGTGCCAGCAGAGGCGGGAATGGCAATGAGCAGTTCTTC. Translated: CASRGGNGNEQFF. The chain recombines TRBV27 with TRBJ2-1; tentative D call: TRBD2 (6 bases). This CDR3 contains 13 residues. The germline V and J ends were trimmed by 6 bases and 6 bases, with 12 bases remaining between them. From germline, CDR1 is MNHEY and CDR2 SMNVEV (reference sequence).

V gene TRBV3-1 combines with J gene TRBJ1-2, with 8 nucleotides matching TRBD1. The CDR3 extends over 18 amino acids. V gave up 0 bases and J gave up 0 bases; unmatched junction bases: 9. Germline CDR1 and CDR2: LGHDT and YNNKEL (reference sequence). The CDR3 DNA is TGTGCCAGCAGCCAAGAATGGTACAGGGGGGAGACTAACTATGGCTACACCTTC. Translation gives CASSQEWYRGETNYGYTF.

This clonotype occurred a few times. The J gene is TRBJ2-2, the V gene TRBV18; D unclear. There are 16 residues in the CDR3. Germline CDR1 KGHSH, CDR2 LQKENI. Trimming took off 4 bases at V and 0 bases at J, with 12 bases between the two ends. CDR3 sequence: CASSHPRRSNTGELFF. The CDR3 DNA is TGTGCCAGCTCACATCCGCGGAGATCGAACACCGGGGAGCTGTTTTTT.

The V and J genes are TRBV7-6 and TRBJ1-5; maybe TRBD1 (5 bases). Trimming stripped 5 bases from V and 4 bases from J, with 15 bases between. CDR3 size: 15 residues. In germline, CDR1 is SGHVS, CDR2 FNYEAQ. The CDR3 loop is CASSPQASGNQPQHF. As DNA, the CDR3 is TGTGCCAGCAGCCCCCAAGCGTCAGGGAATCAGCCCCAGCATTTT.

The sample holds a few counts of this clonotype. V and J are TRBV4-1 and TRBJ2-2, with 13 bases matching TRBD2. V was clipped by 1 base and J by 5 bases; unmatched bases: 13. In germline, CDR1 is MGHRA, CDR2 YSYEKL. CDR3 length: 20 amino acids. CDR3 protein: CASSQGKGLAGKRGTGELFF. The CDR3 bases are TGCGCCAGCAGCCAAGGCAAGGGACTAGCGGGAAAGAGGGGGACCGGGGAGCTGTTTTTT.